The T cell receptor beta chain under discussion was sequenced for a study of blood T cell repertoires in COVID-19. The wider study: Nucleic acid was either cDNA or gDNA, and it came from T cells, B-cell-depleted T cells, or PBMCs.

Original methodology: Reference gene primers were amplified, and this amplification served to estimate nucleated cell counts. Produced via immunoSEQ multiplex PCR; TCRdb's table is partial and in-frame only. V, J and clone size derive from that table, while D and trimming were established from the DNA sequence. This sample carries about 480,000 clones, around 89% of them seen once, and the ten largest clones take roughly 1.9%. Germline V gives CDR1 SGHTA, CDR2 FQGNSA. The length of the CDR3 is 13 residues. V was cut by 5 bases and J by 3 bases, with 9 bases left in between. The V gene is TRBV7-2, the J gene TRBJ2-3; D not certain. Sequencing was performed on PBMCs or T cells enriched from blood (not recorded which). This receptor was obtained from a woman in her thirties or forties who had recovered from COVID-19. The CDR3 DNA follows: TGTGCCAGCAGCCCCCGCGAAACAGATACGCAGTATTTT. Translating gives CASSPRETDTQYF. Complete variable domain (other parts from reference TRBV7-2 and TRBJ2-3): GAGVSQSPSNKVTEKGKDVELRCDPISGHTALYWYRQSLGQGLEFLIYFQGNSAPDKSGLPSDRFSAERTGGSVSTLTIQRTQQEDSAVYLCASSPRETDTQYFGPGTRLTVL.